Included here is one T cell receptor (beta chain) sequence, with context. As yet, its antigen is unknown. Based on CD45RO/CCR7/CD25/CD127/CD95/CD27, CD4+ regulatory, stem cell-like memory, naive and central memory cells were sorted. Purity exceeded 98% in all sorted populations. All of the isolated RNA was reverse transcribed, so expressed TCRB transcripts were sequenced. Sequencing of naive, central memory and regulatory T cell samples gave an average of approximately 3.3 million reads. The data were produced by immunoSEQ multiplex PCR, yet TCRdb's version contains in-frame clones alone and is incomplete. The top ten hold approximately 0.05% of the sample, which has roughly 240,000 clones, roughly 70% seen once. This specimen belongs to a study of beta chain features in type 1 diabetes. CDR3 length equals 14 residues. Germline assignment: CDR1 LNHDA and CDR2 SQIVND (reference sequence). Between the trimmed V and J ends, which lost 0 bases and 6 bases, there was a span of 12 bases.

Study-level points and caveats: Patients' naive, central memory and regulatory TCRB repertoires appeared more alike than those of healthy donors.

The source of this sequence is a man aged 25-40 years in good health. The chain recombines TRBV19 with TRBJ2-7; D remains ambiguous. Sequencing used naive CD4+ T cells from blood. The CDR3 region has the DNA TGTGCCAGTAGTATAGATGGGGATCGGAGCGAGCAGTACTTC. Translation: CASSIDGDRSEQYF.